This TCR beta chain was obtained from a study of cytomegalovirus exposure and HLA in healthy donors. This CDR3 is 13 amino acids long. Germline values: CDR1 MNHEY, CDR2 SMNVEV (reference sequence). Both 60 Vbeta primers and 13 Jbeta primers went into the PCR. This table comes from immunoSEQ multiplex PCR, and its TCRdb copy is limited to in-frame clones, with some not included. The sample carries 160,000 or so clones, 80% recorded once. Comment on this clone: The junction and the germline gene differ at one end; a read error may be behind it. The identical CDR3 is also encoded by other nucleotide sequences in the sample.

Material for sequencing was PBMCs. This receptor was taken from a man younger than 30 in good health and CMV-seropositive. The chain couples TRBV27 to TRBJ2-2; no clear D gene. CDR3 region: CASLTRNTGELFF. As DNA, the CDR3 is TGTGCCAGCTTGACTCGGAACACCGGAGAGCTGTTTTTT.